The clone carrying this T cell receptor beta chain has more than one count but fewer than ten. Its antigen remains unidentified. TCRdb processed the reads anew with MiXCR; each CDR3 protein has one entry. This repertoire shows approximately 350,000 distinct CDR3 sequences, 34% found once; its top ten account for 13%. CDR1 SGHTA and CDR2 FQGNSA come from the germline V gene. The J segment lost 6 bases and the V segment lost 5 bases, leaving 5 bases of the junction unmatched. CDR3 length: 16 amino acids. This sample is drawn from a study of T cell repertoires in cytomegalovirus infection. This TCR came from a human donor in good health (CMV status not recorded). Some clones in this sample may be carry-over from other donors' samples. V is TRBV7-2 and J is TRBJ2-2; TRBD2 agrees at 14 bases. Sequencing used cultured PBMCs, obtained from culture after CMV antigen stimulation. The CDR3 nucleotides read TGTGCCAGCAGCCCCCAGGGACTAGCGGGAGCCGGGGAGCTGTTTTTT. Its protein product is CASSPQGLAGAGELFF.